This passage covers 30 T cell receptor beta chains from one sample sequenced in a study of CD8+ T cells in alopecia areata. RNA extraction was followed by reverse transcription into cDNA, which acted as the sequencing template. Sequencing was performed with immunoSEQ multiplex PCR; in TCRdb, only in-frame clones are kept and a portion is missing. Recorded here are over 100,000 clones, with no singletons, and the ten leading clones hold 20%. Sequencing was carried out using lesional skin. The receptors shown here come from a C3H/HeJ mouse with alopecia areata. The mice in this strain carry MHC haplotype H2-k.

The sample holds many counts of this clone. Mouse gene names and germline throughout. Sequencing ends 4 residues short of the CDR3 end; the germline J gene provides the rest. The chain carries TRBV13-3 and TRBJ2-1, with D possibly being TRBD1 (6 bases). With 7 bases removed from V and 2 bases from J, the gap between germline ends came to 10 bases. The CDR3 sequence is 13 residues long. The V gene's germline CDR1 is NNHDY and CDR2 SYVADS. The CDR3 sequence: CASRAGDYAEQFF. The sequenced CDR3 bases are TGTGCCAGCCGGGCAGGGGACTATGCT.

This clone has more than one count but fewer than ten. The protein in this entry is translated from the DNA; at residue 11 it differs from the protein listed in TCRdb. Each gene name is a mouse one. The sequence runs out 3 residues before the end of the CDR3; the remainder is reconstructed from the germline J gene. V usage is TRBV13-3 and J usage is TRBJ1-6; D not certain. TRBJ1-6 is given ORF status, its function remaining uncertain. The CDR3 runs 14 residues. Germline lookup yields CDR1 NNHDY and CDR2 SYVADS. The V and J ends lost 0 bases and 5 bases respectively, with 6 bases between them. The CDR3 bases that were read are TGTGCCAGCAGTGATGCAGTTCATAATTCGCCC. This gives the protein CASSDAVHNSP. The whole CDR3 is CASSDAVHNSPLYF.

This clone was detected a few times. Germline and genes: mouse. The CDR3 extends 4 residues past the end of the read, so its final part is completed from the germline J gene. V is TRBV17 and J is TRBJ1-2, with unresolved D. The CDR3 consists of 14 residues. Trimming left V 0 bases short and J 2 bases short, with 7 bases between. CDR1 is MNHDT, CDR2 YYDKIL, per germline. CDR3 bases read: TGTGCTAGCAGTAGAGATTTTGGGAACTCC. It specifies CASSRDFGNS. The whole CDR3 sequence reads CASSRDFGNSDYTF.

This clone was seen only a few times. Gene names refer to mouse genes. The read terminates 4 residues ahead of where the CDR3 ends, so the germline J gene completes it. The chain has TRBV31 and TRBJ1-4, with TRBD1 matching over 7 bases. The CDR3 loop spans 13 amino acids. The germline V gene has CDR1 GKSSPN and CDR2 SITVG. Partial CDR3 DNA: TGTGCCTGGAGGACAGGGAAGGTCGAA. Translated: CAWRTGKVE. The whole CDR3 region reads CAWRTGKVERLFF.

This clone has a handful of counts. Genes and germline come from the mouse. With the read ending 4 residues before the CDR3 end, the germline J gene is used to fill in that end. The chain links TRBV13-3 to TRBJ2-7; the match to TRBD1 covers 7 bases. After removal of 7 bases from V and 3 bases from J, the junction contained 7 bases not matched to a gene. Germline-derived CDR1 and CDR2 are NNHDY and SYVADS. This CDR3 has 13 amino acids. The CDR3 DNA, read in part, is TGTGCCAGCGTCCGGGACAGATTCTAT. This codes for CASVRDRFY. The entire CDR3 reads CASVRDRFYEQYF.

Comment on this clone: Each gene name is a mouse one. The sequenced part of the CDR3 DNA is TGTGCCAGCAGTTATGGGCCAGGGGCAAACACA. This encodes CASSYGPGANT. The full CDR3 is CASSYGPGANTEVFF. The chain links TRBV19 to TRBJ1-1; possibly TRBD1 for D (6 bases). The read ends 4 residues early relative to the CDR3; the germline J gene fills the gap. V was pared by 4 bases and J by 0 bases, with 13 bases between. The length of the CDR3 is 15 residues. Germline V gives CDR1 FNHDT, CDR2 SITEND (reference sequence).

This clone appeared many times. Gene names denote mouse genes. With the read ending 4 residues before the CDR3 end, the germline J gene is used to fill in that end. The V and J genes are TRBV13-2 and TRBJ2-7, with 10 bases lining up with TRBD2. This CDR3 comprises 15 residues. Looked up from germline, CDR1 is NNHNN and CDR2 is SYGAGS (reference sequence). The sequenced CDR3 bases are TGTGCCAGCGGTGATGTGGGACTGGGGCCTTAT. Translated, it gives CASGDVGLGPY. The entire CDR3 protein is CASGDVGLGPYEQYF.

There are a few counts of this clone. Mouse names are used for the genes. The CDR3 is cut off 4 residues early in the read; its end comes from the germline J gene. V is TRBV13-3 and J is TRBJ2-7; a possible D gene is TRBD1 (6 bases). The CDR3 consists of 14 residues. Per germline, CDR1 NNHDY and CDR2 SYVADS. The CDR3: CASSDEGDIYEQYF. The sequenced CDR3 bases are TGTGCCAGCAGTGATGAGGGGGACATTTAT.

Details on this clone: The gene names given are mouse names. The DNA read from the CDR3 is TGTGCCAGCAGGTCTCAGGGGGCTAGTGCAGAA. This codes for CASRSQGASAE. The complete CDR3 protein is CASRSQGASAETLYF. The rearrangement uses TRBV13-3 and TRBJ2-3; 8 bases align to TRBD1. The CDR3 is cut off 4 residues early in the read; its end comes from the germline J gene. V was clipped by 5 bases and J by 0 bases; unmatched bases: 5. The germline CDR1 and CDR2 sequences are NNHDY and SYVADS. This CDR3 region has 15 residues.

This clone has ten or more counts. Gene names and germline refer to mouse. The CDR3 bases that were read are TGTGCCAGCAGTTTGGGGGTAAACACCGGG. It yields the protein CASSLGVNTG. The entire CDR3 protein is CASSLGVNTGQLYF. The chain links TRBV13-3 to TRBJ2-2, with D possibly TRBD2 on 6 matching bases. The CDR3 extends 4 residues past the end of the read, so its final part is completed from the germline J gene. This CDR3 region has 14 residues. V was clipped by 4 bases and J by 1 base, with 8 bases between them. Germline CDR1 reads NNHDY; CDR2 reads SYVADS.

This clone was seen a handful of times. Genes and germline are mouse. The CDR3 is cut off 4 residues early in the read; its end comes from the germline J gene. The genes are TRBV16 and TRBJ2-5; the match to TRBD2 covers 11 bases. The CDR3 contains 19 residues. The germline gives CDR1 SGHSA, CDR2 FRNQAP. CDR3 bases read: TGTGCAAGCAGCTTAGACCGGGACATCTTGACTGGGGGGGTAGAC. This gives the protein CASSLDRDILTGGVD. The entire CDR3 is CASSLDRDILTGGVDTQYF.

This clone showed up just a few times. The gene names here belong to mouse. The read gets to within 4 residues of the CDR3 end, and the germline J gene fills in the rest. The rearrangement uses TRBV13-3 and TRBJ2-5, with TRBD1 identical over 8 bases. The CDR3 contains 13 residues. CDR1 and CDR2 from the germline V gene are NNHDY and SYVADS. The part of the CDR3 DNA that was read is TGTGCCAGCACAGGACAGGGATTGGAC. Protein product: CASTGQGLD. The entire CDR3 is CASTGQGLDTQYF.

For this clone: Each gene name is a mouse one. CDR3 in amino acids: CASSGHLQDTQYF. The covered CDR3 bases are TGTGCCAGCAGTGGACACCTCCAAGAC. The rearrangement uses TRBV13-3 and TRBJ2-5; D unresolved. The read ends 4 residues shy of where the CDR3 ends; the end is completed using the germline J gene. This CDR3 has 13 amino acids. Trimming took off 3 bases at V and 2 bases at J, with 7 bases between the two ends. Germline V lookup: CDR1 NNHDY, CDR2 SYVADS. The entire variable domain, with the rest obtained from reference TRBV13-3 and TRBJ2-5, is as follows: EAAVTQSPRSKVAVTGGKVTLSCHQTNNHDYMYWYRQDTGHGLRLIHYSYVADSTEKGDIPDGYKASRPSQENFSLILELASLSQTAVYFCASSGHLQDTQYFGPGTRLLVL.

This clone was seen a few times. A read error may account for a junction end that differs from germline. Germline and genes here are mouse. The observed sequence ends 4 residues before the CDR3 terminus, with the missing tail filled in from the germline J gene. This rearrangement joins TRBV31 to TRBJ2-7; a weak D match, TRBD1 (7 bases). Germline V lookup: CDR1 GKSSPN, CDR2 SITVG. CDR3 length equals 14 residues. The sequenced part of the CDR3 DNA is TGTGCCTTGAGTCTAGAGGGGGCATCCTAT. Translated, it gives CALSLEGASY. The CDR3, in full, reads CALSLEGASYEQYF.

As concerns this clone: The gene names here belong to mouse. The DNA ends 4 residues before the CDR3 does, and the rest of the CDR3 is filled in from the germline J gene. The rearrangement uses TRBV13-3 and TRBJ2-1; 7 positions match TRBD2. With 2 bases clipped from V and 4 bases from J, the junction kept 6 bases outside the gene matches. The CDR3 runs 15 residues. Looked up from germline, CDR1 is NNHDY and CDR2 is SYVADS. CDR3 in amino acids: CASSDRAGGYAEQFF. The sequenced CDR3 bases are TGTGCCAGCAGTGACAGAGCTGGGGGATATGCT.

This clone has only a few counts. Gene names and germline refer to mouse. Coverage ceases 4 residues before the CDR3 finishes, and the germline J gene fills in the end. V is TRBV13-1 and J is TRBJ2-3; 9 positions match TRBD1. With V trimmed by 4 bases and J by 3 bases, 3 bases remained unmatched. In germline, CDR1 is NSHNY, CDR2 SYGAGN. The CDR3 is 14 amino acids. CDR3: CASSLQGAAETLYF. CDR3 DNA (partial): TGTGCCAGCAGTTTACAGGGGGCGGCAGAA.

This clone was picked up a small number of times. The germline and genes are mouse ones. The observed sequence ends 4 residues before the CDR3 terminus, with the missing tail filled in from the germline J gene. The chain joins TRBV17 to TRBJ2-5; no clear D gene. The CDR3 loop spans 13 amino acids. Germline-derived CDR1 and CDR2 are MNHDT and YYDKIL. The V end was cut by 6 bases, the J end by 2 bases, with 9 bases between. The CDR3 here is CASSPRIQDTQYF. The CDR3 DNA, read in part, is TGTGCTAGCAGCCCCAGGATCCAAGAC.

A word on this clone: Germline and genes here are mouse. The sequence runs out 4 residues before the end of the CDR3; the remainder is reconstructed from the germline J gene. V is TRBV5 and J is TRBJ2-7, with TRBD2 as a possible D gene (7 bases). The ends were cut back, 0 bases at V and 0 bases at J, with 12 bases in the middle. The length of the CDR3 is 16 residues. Germline V gene data show CDR1 as LGHNA and CDR2 as YNLKQL (reference sequence). The covered CDR3 bases are TGTGCCAGCAGCCAAGACGAGGGGGGGAGCTCCTAT. Amino acids: CASSQDEGGSSY. The whole CDR3 sequence reads CASSQDEGGSSYEQYF.

As concerns this clone: Gene names denote mouse genes. Coverage ceases 4 residues before the CDR3 finishes, and the germline J gene fills in the end. The V and J genes are TRBV13-2 and TRBJ2-3; D possibly corresponds to TRBD2 (6 bases). Germline V lookup: CDR1 NNHNN, CDR2 SYGAGS (reference sequence). The V end was cut by 1 base, the J end by 0 bases, with 12 bases between. The CDR3 has 16 amino acids. Incomplete CDR3 DNA: TGTGCCAGCGGTGATACCGGGCTGGGGAGTGCAGAA. Its protein is CASGDTGLGSAE. The full CDR3 is CASGDTGLGSAETLYF.

About this clone itself: The genes and germline here are from mouse. The read terminates 4 residues before the CDR3 end, so the remaining end is supplied by the germline J gene. The chain uses TRBV13-1 and TRBJ2-2; perhaps TRBD1 as D (6 bases). CDR3 length: 15 residues. Germline assignment: CDR1 NSHNY and CDR2 SYGAGN. The V gene lost 2 bases and the J gene lost 1 base, with 9 bases spanning the gap. The CDR3 spells CASSEYRVNTGQLYF. The sequenced part of the CDR3 DNA is TGTGCCAGCAGTGAATACAGGGTAAACACCGGG.

Only a few counts were recorded for this clone. These gene names are mouse names. Read data end 4 residues before the CDR3 end; the end is taken from the germline J gene. V gene TRBV13-3 combines with J gene TRBJ2-5; 14 nucleotides align to TRBD2. The CDR3 runs to 18 residues. V gave up 1 base and J gave up 1 base; unmatched junction bases: 5. Germline CDR1 reads NNHDY; CDR2 reads SYVADS. The CDR3 here is CASSDPGLGGRDQDTQYF. Partial CDR3 DNA: TGTGCCAGCAGTGATCCGGGACTGGGGGGGCGCGACCAAGAC.

Remarks on this clone: The gene names here belong to mouse. The read halts 4 residues ahead of the CDR3 end, with the missing end drawn from the germline J gene. V usage is TRBV13-3 and J usage is TRBJ1-2; D might be TRBD1 (6 bases). Germline V lookup: CDR1 NNHDY, CDR2 SYVADS. This CDR3 region has 14 residues. V gave up 3 bases and J gave up 2 bases, with 11 bases separating them. CDR3 loop: CASSGNQGNSDYTF. CDR3 bases read: TGTGCCAGCAGTGGGAACCAGGGGAACTCC.

A word on this clone: At residue 14, TCRdb's protein disagrees with the DNA translation; the protein shown here derives from the DNA. Gene labels here are mouse ones. The CDR3 end is not reached by the read, which stops 3 residues before it; the germline J gene fills it in. This rearrangement joins TRBV19 to TRBJ1-3, with 9 bases identical to TRBD1. Per germline, CDR1 FNHDT and CDR2 SITEND (reference sequence). The CDR3 runs 17 residues. V lost 4 bases and J lost 0; bases outside the gene matches: 8. The CDR3 is CASSFPDRGNSGNTLYF. CDR3 bases read: TGTGCCAGCAGTTTCCCCGACAGGGGGAATTCTGGAAATACG.

Comments on this clone: Genes and germline come from the mouse. The read finishes 4 residues shy of the CDR3 end, and the germline J gene is used to complete it. This chain connects TRBV19 to TRBJ2-7; 7 nucleotides agree with TRBD1. V trimming: 2 bases; J trimming: 3 bases; junction bases outside the gene matches: 5. Germline CDR1 and CDR2: FNHDT and SITEND (reference sequence). The CDR3 runs to 14 residues. CDR3 DNA, as far as it was read: TGTGCCAGCAGTATGAGGACAGGCCTCTAT. Amino acid sequence: CASSMRTGLY. The whole CDR3 protein reads CASSMRTGLYEQYF.

This clone was seen at least ten times. Mouse names are used for the genes. The read terminates 4 residues ahead of where the CDR3 ends, so the germline J gene completes it. The chain couples TRBV13-3 to TRBJ2-1, with D tentatively TRBD1 (7 bases). From germline, CDR1 is NNHDY and CDR2 SYVADS. V was cut by 4 bases and J by 2 bases, with 10 bases left in between. The CDR3 contains 14 residues. The sequenced CDR3 bases are TGTGCCAGCAGTCTCAGGGGGGACTATGCT. This encodes CASSLRGDYA. The full CDR3 protein reads CASSLRGDYAEQFF.

This clone has a handful of counts. DNA and listed protein disagree at residue 9, so the protein shown here was translated from the DNA. The genes and germline here are from mouse. The CDR3 is cut off 3 residues early in the read; its end comes from the germline J gene. The chain links TRBV19 to TRBJ1-3; D unresolved. Germline V gives CDR1 FNHDT, CDR2 SITEND (reference sequence). V gave up 6 bases and J gave up 4 bases, with 8 bases separating them. The CDR3 is 12 amino acids. CDR3 bases read: TGTGCCAGCACCCTCCAGGGAAATACG. Protein product: CASTLQGNT. The CDR3 as a whole reads CASTLQGNTLYF.

There are a few counts of this clone. Gene labels here are mouse ones. The CDR3 protein is CASRDINYAEQFF. The CDR3 DNA, read in part, is TGTGCTAGCAGGGACATTAACTATGCT. The chain joins TRBV17 to TRBJ2-1, with a weak D call TRBD1 (5 bases). Read sequence stops 4 residues before the CDR3 end, and the germline J gene provides the missing end. Trimming shortened V by 6 bases and J by 0 bases, and 6 bases separated the two germline ends. CDR3 length: 13 residues. Germline-derived CDR1 and CDR2 are MNHDT and YYDKIL.

This clone was seen more than once but under ten times. Gene labels here are mouse ones. The read is 4 residues too short to cover the CDR3 end, so that end is filled in from the germline J gene. The genes are TRBV1 and TRBJ1-4; perhaps TRBD1 as D (6 bases). Trimming pared 6 bases from V and 4 bases from J, leaving 12 bases between. CDR1 is NSQYPW, CDR2 LRSPGD, per germline (reference sequence). The CDR3 consists of 14 residues. Partial CDR3 DNA: TGCACCTGCAGGCCGGGACAAGACAACGAA. Translated, it gives CTCRPGQDNE. In full, the CDR3 is CTCRPGQDNERLFF.

This clone was found many times. Genes here carry mouse names. The CDR3 is CASSGARTGNEQYF. The DNA read from the CDR3 is TGTGCCAGCAGTGGAGCCCGGACAGGGAAT. J is TRBJ2-7 and V is TRBV13-3; 8 bases are a match to TRBD1. The DNA ends 4 residues before the CDR3 does, and the rest of the CDR3 is filled in from the germline J gene. The CDR3 loop spans 14 amino acids. CDR1 and CDR2 (germline): NNHDY, SYVADS.

This clone was observed a handful of times. Genes and germline come from the mouse. The CDR3 end is not reached by the read, which stops 4 residues before it; the germline J gene fills it in. The chain has TRBV19 and TRBJ2-5, with 7 nucleotides matching TRBD1. Germline loops: CDR1 FNHDT, CDR2 SITEND (reference sequence). Losses at the gene ends were 5 bases for V and 2 bases for J; bases not matched to a gene: 5. The CDR3 sequence is 14 residues long. The sequenced CDR3 bases are TGTGCCAGCAGCAGAGGGGACAGCCAAGAC. Protein: CASSRGDSQD. The CDR3 as a whole reads CASSRGDSQDTQYF.